Reported below is one TCR beta chain. Distinct nucleotide sequences in the sample also encode this CDR3. TCRdb's copy holds only in-frame clones and misses some; the assay was immunoSEQ multiplex PCR. The sample comprises about 330,000 clones, over 75% of which are singletons, and roughly 1% rests with the top ten. The data belong to a study of blood T cell repertoires in COVID-19. As for the study in general: Specimens from acute and convalescent COVID-19 originated in the United States, Italy and Spain.

Germline CDR1 is SEHNR and CDR2 is FQNEAQ (reference sequence). The CDR3 runs to 14 residues. The J segment lost 0 bases and the V segment lost 4 bases, leaving 2 bases of the junction unmatched. This TCR derives from a young woman who had recovered from COVID-19. The chain has TRBV7-9 and TRBJ2-5; 7 nucleotides match TRBD1. The sample comprised PBMCs or T cells enriched from blood (not recorded which). The CDR3 region is CASSSGQYQETQYF. CDR3 bases: TGTGCCAGCAGCTCGGGACAGTACCAAGAGACCCAGTACTTC.